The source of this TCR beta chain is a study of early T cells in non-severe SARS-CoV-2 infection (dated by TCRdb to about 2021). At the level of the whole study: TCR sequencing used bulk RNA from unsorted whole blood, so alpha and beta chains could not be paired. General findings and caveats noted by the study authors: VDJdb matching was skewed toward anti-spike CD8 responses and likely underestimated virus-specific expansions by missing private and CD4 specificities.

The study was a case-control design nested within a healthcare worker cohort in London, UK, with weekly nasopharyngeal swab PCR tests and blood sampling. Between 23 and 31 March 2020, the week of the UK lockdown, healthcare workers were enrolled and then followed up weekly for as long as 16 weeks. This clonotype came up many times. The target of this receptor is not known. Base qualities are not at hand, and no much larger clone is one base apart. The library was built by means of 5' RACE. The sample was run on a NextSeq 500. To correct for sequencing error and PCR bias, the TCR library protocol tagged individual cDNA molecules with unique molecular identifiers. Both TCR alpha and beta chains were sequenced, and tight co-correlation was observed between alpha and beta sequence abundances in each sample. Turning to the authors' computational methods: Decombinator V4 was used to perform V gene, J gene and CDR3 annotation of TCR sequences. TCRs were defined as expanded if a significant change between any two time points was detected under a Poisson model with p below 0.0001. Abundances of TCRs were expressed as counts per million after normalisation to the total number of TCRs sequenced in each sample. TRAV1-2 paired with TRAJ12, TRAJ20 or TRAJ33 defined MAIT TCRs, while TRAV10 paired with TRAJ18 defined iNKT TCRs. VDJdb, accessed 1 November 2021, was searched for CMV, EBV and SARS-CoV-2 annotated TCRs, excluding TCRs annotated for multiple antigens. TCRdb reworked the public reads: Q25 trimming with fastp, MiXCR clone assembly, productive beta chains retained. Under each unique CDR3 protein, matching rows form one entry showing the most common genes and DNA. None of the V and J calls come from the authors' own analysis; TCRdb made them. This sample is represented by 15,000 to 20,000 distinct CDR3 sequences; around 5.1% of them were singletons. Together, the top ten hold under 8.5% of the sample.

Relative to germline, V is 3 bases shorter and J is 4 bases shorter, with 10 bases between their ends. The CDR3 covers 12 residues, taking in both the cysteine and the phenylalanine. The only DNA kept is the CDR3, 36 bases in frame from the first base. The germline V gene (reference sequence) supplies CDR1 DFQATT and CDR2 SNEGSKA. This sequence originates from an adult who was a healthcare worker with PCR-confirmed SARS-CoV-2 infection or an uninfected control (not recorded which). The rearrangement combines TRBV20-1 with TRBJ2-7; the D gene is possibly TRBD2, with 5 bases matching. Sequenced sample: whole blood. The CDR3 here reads CSASSDLYEQYF. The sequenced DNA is TGCAGTGCTAGTAGCGACCTATACGAGCAGTACTTC.